The subject of this entry is one T cell receptor beta chain. The data are from a study of blood T cell repertoires in COVID-19. The wider study: T cells, B-cell-depleted T cells, or PBMCs provided the cDNA or gDNA that served as material.

Deletions cut 6 bases from V and 4 bases from J, with 19 bases between. CDR1 SGDLS and CDR2 YYNGEE come from the germline V gene. The CDR3 is 16 amino acids. Measured with immunoSEQ multiplex PCR; TCRdb has only the in-frame clones, and not every one. The sample consists of 160,000 or so clones, 88% of them appearing once. The rearrangement uses TRBV9 and TRBJ1-4; tentative D call: TRBD1 (5 bases). This receptor was taken from a woman in her seventies with acute or convalescent COVID-19. The sample was peripheral blood. CDR3 loop: CASTAGEFTINEKLFF. The CDR3 nucleotides are TGTGCCAGCACCGCGGGGGAGTTCACAATTAATGAAAAACTGTTTTTT.